Shown below are 24 T cell receptor beta chains from a single sample sequenced in a study of human T cells and chemical hapten exposure. One entry per CDR3 protein results from TCRdb running MiXCR on the RACE reads. Of 300,000 to 450,000 distinct CDR3 sequences in the sample, approximately 5.1% are singletons; the top ten hold about 2.5%. Time point specified: pre-sensitization, week 0. Treatment noted: therapeutic diphenylcyclopropenone sensitization with weekly scalp DPC. This specimen was whole blood, taken in connection with sensitization to the hapten diphenylcyclopropenone (DPC). The receptors come from a woman aged 45 to 65 with alopecia areata. Some clones in this sample may be carry-over from other donors' samples.

This clonotype was seen a handful of times. The V call is TRBV27, the J call TRBJ1-2; no clear D gene. V lost 6 bases and J 3 bases, leaving 8 bases between the germline ends. In germline, CDR1 is MNHEY, CDR2 SMNVEV (reference sequence). The CDR3 runs to 12 residues. The CDR3 bases are TGTGCCAGCAGGGGCGATGACTATGGCTACACCTTC. Translated, it gives CASRGDDYGYTF.

This clonotype has at least ten counts. This chain uses TRBV3-1 with TRBJ2-2; 8 nucleotides line up with TRBD2. The CDR3 covers 15 residues. CDR1 is LGHDT, CDR2 YNNKEL, per germline (reference sequence). V trimming: 4 bases; J trimming: 3 bases; junction bases outside the gene matches: 4. CDR3: CASSPGGTYTGELFF. The CDR3 DNA is TGTGCCAGCAGCCCGGGAGGGACATACACCGGGGAGCTGTTTTTT.

This clonotype has ten or more counts. The CDR3, as DNA: TGTGCCAGCAGCTTAGCCCGGGAAATGAAGCAGTACTTC. Amino acids: CASSLAREMKQYF. The chain is built from TRBV11-2 and TRBJ2-7, with a possible D match to TRBD2 (5 bases). Per germline, CDR1 SGHAT and CDR2 FQNNGV. The germline V and J ends were trimmed by 1 base and 8 bases, with 12 bases remaining between them. This CDR3 has 13 amino acids.

This clonotype occurred many times. J is TRBJ2-1 and V is TRBV28; D not resolved. CDR3 length: 15 residues. Germline assignment: CDR1 MDHEN and CDR2 SYDVKM. Trimming removed 1 base at V and 4 bases at J, with 11 bases between. This chain's CDR3 is CASSLSALGYNEQFF. The CDR3 region has the DNA TGTGCCAGCAGTTTATCGGCCCTAGGTTACAATGAGCAGTTCTTC.

With regard to this clonotype: Given a much more abundant clone one base away, this may be a read error. This chain joins TRBV7-2 and TRBJ1-2, with no clear D. CDR3 size: 15 residues. Germline loops: CDR1 SGHTA, CDR2 FQGNSA. With 5 bases removed from V and 2 bases from J, the gap between germline ends came to 15 bases. CDR3 nucleotides: TGTGCCAGCAGCCCACACAGTGGGCTAAACTATGGCTACACCTTC. Its translation: CASSPHSGLNYGYTF.

The rearrangement uses TRBV11-3 and TRBJ2-7; 9 bases agree with TRBD1. This CDR3 has 15 residues. Germline-derived CDR1 and CDR2 are SGHNT and YENEEA. Germline trimming cut 7 bases from V and 13 bases from J; bases unmatched to any gene: 20. The CDR3 here is CASILGMGTGIWYYF. CDR3 DNA: TGTGCCAGCATCCTAGGTATGGGGACAGGGATATGGTATTACTTC. The complete variable domain, with remaining parts taken from reference TRBV11-3 and TRBJ2-7, reads EAGVVQSPRYKIIEKKQPVAFWCNPISGHNTLYWYLQNLGQGPELLIRYENEEAVDDSQLPKDRFSAERLKGVDSTLKIQPAELGDSAVYLCASILGMGTGIWYYFGPGTRLTVT.

This clonotype came up a few times. V usage is TRBV5-1 and J usage is TRBJ2-5; 7 nucleotides align to TRBD1. Germline CDR1 is SGHRS and CDR2 is YFSETQ. Trimming at V came to 2 bases and at J to 1 base, leaving 2 bases not matched to a gene. This CDR3 contains 14 residues. This CDR3 is CASSFQGVQETQYF. The CDR3 region has the DNA TGCGCCAGCAGCTTTCAGGGGGTCCAAGAGACCCAGTACTTC. The full variable domain, completed using reference TRBV5-1 and TRBJ2-5, is KAGVTQTPRYLIKTRGQQVTLSCSPISGHRSVSWYQQTPGQGLQFLFEYFSETQRNKGNFPGRFSGRQFSNSRSEMNVSTLELGDSALYLCASSFQGVQETQYFGPGTRLLVL.

This clonotype was seen a few times. J is TRBJ2-7 and V is TRBV20-1; 8 nucleotides agree with TRBD1. The CDR3 sequence is 14 residues long. Per the germline V gene, CDR1 is DFQATT and CDR2 is SNEGSKA (reference sequence). The V and J ends lost 6 bases and 2 bases, in that order; junction bases with no gene match: 9. As DNA, the CDR3 is TGCAGTGCAACCCCGGACAGGGTCCCCTACGAGCAGTACTTC. Its protein is CSATPDRVPYEQYF.

This clonotype was observed at least ten times. The V call is TRBV28, the J call TRBJ2-3, with 7 nucleotides matching TRBD1. The germline V gene encodes CDR1 MDHEN and CDR2 SYDVKM. The CDR3 runs 15 residues. J lost 5 bases, V lost 4 bases, and 9 bases had no gene match. The CDR3 DNA is TGTGCCAGCAGTTCCCCGCGGACAGGTCGAGATACGCAGTATTTT. Encoded protein: CASSSPRTGRDTQYF.

This rearrangement joins TRBV11-2 to TRBJ2-5; a weak D match, TRBD2 (6 bases). Germline CDR1 reads SGHAT; CDR2 reads FQNNGV. The length of the CDR3 is 14 residues. V shed 1 base and J shed 5 bases, with 11 bases lying between them. The CDR3 loop is CASSLAMEGETQYF. CDR3 nucleotide sequence: TGTGCCAGCAGCTTAGCTATGGAGGGGGAGACCCAGTACTTC.

This clonotype was seen at least ten times. This chain links TRBV4-2 with TRBJ1-1, with D possibly being TRBD1 (5 bases). Trimming pared 4 bases from V and 5 bases from J, leaving 20 bases between. The CDR3 runs to 16 residues. Germline CDR1 and CDR2: LGHNA and YNFKEQ. The CDR3 spells CASSPAGRGAGTEAFF. The DNA of the CDR3 is TGTGCCAGCAGCCCTGCTGGTCGAGGGGCGGGAACTGAAGCTTTCTTT.

This clonotype came up a few times. J is TRBJ1-2 and V is TRBV28; 7 positions agree with TRBD1. J gave up 0 bases and V 1 base, and 5 bases lay outside the gene matches. The germline V gene encodes CDR1 MDHEN and CDR2 SYDVKM. This CDR3 is 16 amino acids long. The CDR3 coding sequence is TGTGCCAGCAGTTTATCATGGAGGGGGCCTAACTATGGCTACACCTTC. Encoded protein: CASSLSWRGPNYGYTF.

The table lists this clonotype with a few counts. The chain joins TRBV2 to TRBJ2-3, with TRBD1 matching over 8 bases. CDR3 length: 14 amino acids. J gave up 6 bases and V 4 bases, and 6 bases lay outside the gene matches. Germline V CDR1 and CDR2: SNHLY, FYNNEI. CDR3 loop: CASSVDRGGDTQYF. DNA for the CDR3: TGTGCCAGCAGTGTTGACAGGGGAGGCGATACGCAGTATTTT.

This clonotype was detected ten times or more. V usage is TRBV2 and J usage is TRBJ1-5; TRBD1 might be the D (5 bases). The CDR3 is 14 residues long. Deletions cut 5 bases from V and 1 base from J, with 9 bases between. Germline V gene data show CDR1 as SNHLY and CDR2 as FYNNEI. This CDR3 is CASSPRQSNQPQHF. The CDR3 DNA sequence: TGTGCCAGCAGTCCCAGACAGAGCAATCAGCCCCAGCATTTT.

This clonotype was picked up many times. This chain links TRBV5-5 with TRBJ1-1; weak D call: TRBD1 (6 bases). Trimming shortened V by 0 bases and J by 5 bases, and 8 bases separated the two germline ends. From germline, CDR1 is SGHKS and CDR2 YYEKEE (reference sequence). The CDR3 runs to 13 residues. The CDR3 here is CASSLGTGTEAFF. The CDR3 DNA follows: TGTGCCAGCAGCTTGGGTACAGGGACTGAAGCTTTCTTT.

This clonotype was counted a few times. The rearrangement links TRBV3-1 to TRBJ1-6; D remains ambiguous. Germline CDR1 and CDR2: LGHDT and YNNKEL (reference sequence). The V gene lost 1 base and the J gene lost 9 bases, with 4 bases spanning the gap. This CDR3 contains 12 residues. As DNA, the CDR3 is TGTGCCAGCAGCCAAGGCCTTTCACCCCTCCACTTT. It codes for CASSQGLSPLHF.

V usage is TRBV4-1 and J usage is TRBJ2-5, with D unclear. Per germline, CDR1 MGHRA and CDR2 YSYEKL. Trimming left V 2 bases short and J 0 bases short, with 7 bases between. The length of the CDR3 is 14 residues. The CDR3: CASSQQENQETQYF. DNA for the CDR3: TGCGCCAGCAGCCAACAAGAGAACCAAGAGACCCAGTACTTC.

This clonotype occurred many times. The chain uses TRBV5-5 and TRBJ2-7; D assignment may be TRBD1 or TRBD2 (5 bases each). Per the germline V gene, CDR1 is SGHKS and CDR2 is YYEKEE (reference sequence). The CDR3 totals 15 residues. Between the trimmed V and J ends, which lost 4 bases and 4 bases, there was a span of 18 bases. CDR3 nucleotide sequence: TGTGCCAGCAGCCTAGAACCGGGACGAGTATACGAGCAGTACTTC. This sequence encodes CASSLEPGRVYEQYF.

This clonotype appeared many times. V is TRBV28 and J is TRBJ2-7, with TRBD2 identical over 10 bases. The germline gives CDR1 MDHEN, CDR2 SYDVKM. The CDR3 contains 16 residues. V shed 2 bases and J 5 bases; nucleotides not matched to a gene: 9. The CDR3 reads CASSLQVSGRVHEQYF. The CDR3 DNA reads as TGTGCCAGCAGTTTACAAGTCAGCGGGAGGGTACACGAGCAGTACTTC. The variable domain in full, completed from reference TRBV28 and TRBJ2-7, reads DVKVTQSSRYLVKRTGEKVFLECVQDMDHENMFWYRQDPGLGLRLIYFSYDVKMKEKGDIPEGYSVSREKKERFSLILESASTNQTSMYLCASSLQVSGRVHEQYFGPGTRLTVT.

This clonotype has a count of ten or more. This chain connects TRBV27 to TRBJ1-1, with D possibly matching TRBD1 (6 bases). Germline CDR1 reads MNHEY; CDR2 reads SMNVEV (reference sequence). This CDR3 contains 15 residues. The V end lost 8 bases, the J end lost 1 base, and 17 bases lay between the germline ends. The CDR3 sequence: CASLGRGKENTEAFF. CDR3 in DNA: TGTGCCAGCCTGGGAAGGGGGAAGGAGAACACTGAAGCTTTCTTT.

In its sample, this clonotype was seen many times. The gene calls are TRBV2 and TRBJ2-3; D is ambiguous. This CDR3 contains 14 residues. Germline V CDR1 and CDR2: SNHLY, FYNNEI. V shed 6 bases and J shed 4 bases, with 14 bases lying between them. CDR3 sequence (DNA): TGTGCCAGCAGCCCTCAGCCCAGCCCAGATACGCAGTATTTT. Its translation is CASSPQPSPDTQYF.

The chain combines TRBV2 with TRBJ2-3, with 9 bases aligning to TRBD2. Germline CDR1 reads SNHLY; CDR2 reads FYNNEI. V lost 5 bases, J lost 6 bases, and 12 bases stayed unmatched. This CDR3 has 16 residues. Here the CDR3 reads CASSLPLAGNKDTQYF. CDR3 nucleotide sequence: TGTGCCAGCAGTCTACCCCTAGCGGGGAATAAGGATACGCAGTATTTT.

This clonotype was seen ten or more times. The V call is TRBV20-1, the J call TRBJ2-3; 9 nucleotides match TRBD2. V dropped 4 bases and J dropped 2; count of bases not matched to a gene: 7. Germline CDR1 reads DFQATT; CDR2 reads SNEGSKA (reference sequence). The CDR3 length is 15 residues. The DNA of the CDR3 is TGCAGTGCTACAGAGACTAGCGGATCCACAGATACGCAGTATTTT. This translates into CSATETSGSTDTQYF.

The chain employs TRBV6-6 and TRBJ2-2, with 7 bases identical to TRBD1. In germline, CDR1 is MNHNY, CDR2 SVGAGI (reference sequence). This CDR3 spans 15 amino acids. V gave up 5 bases and J gave up 7 bases; unmatched junction bases: 10. The CDR3 nucleotides read TGTGCCAGCAGTAACAACAGGGGTGAGGGCGGGGAGCTGTTTTTT. Translating it yields CASSNNRGEGGELFF.